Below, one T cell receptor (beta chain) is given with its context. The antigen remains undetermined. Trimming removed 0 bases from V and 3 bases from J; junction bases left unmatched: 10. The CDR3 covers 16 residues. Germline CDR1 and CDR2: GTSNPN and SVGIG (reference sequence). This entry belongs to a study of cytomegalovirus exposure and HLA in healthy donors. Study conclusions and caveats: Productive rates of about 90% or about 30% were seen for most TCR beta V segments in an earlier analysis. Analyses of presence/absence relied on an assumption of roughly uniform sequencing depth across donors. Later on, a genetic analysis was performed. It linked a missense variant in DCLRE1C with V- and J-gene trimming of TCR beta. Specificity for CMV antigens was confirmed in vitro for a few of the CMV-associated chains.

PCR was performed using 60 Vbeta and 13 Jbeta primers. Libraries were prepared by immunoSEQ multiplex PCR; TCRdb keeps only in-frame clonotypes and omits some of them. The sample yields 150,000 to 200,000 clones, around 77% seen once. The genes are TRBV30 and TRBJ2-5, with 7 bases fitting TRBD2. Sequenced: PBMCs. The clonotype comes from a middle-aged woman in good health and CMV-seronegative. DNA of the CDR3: TGTGCCTGGAGTGTTGGGGGGGGAGGGCAGAAAGAGACCCAGTACTTC. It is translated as CAWSVGGGGQKETQYF.